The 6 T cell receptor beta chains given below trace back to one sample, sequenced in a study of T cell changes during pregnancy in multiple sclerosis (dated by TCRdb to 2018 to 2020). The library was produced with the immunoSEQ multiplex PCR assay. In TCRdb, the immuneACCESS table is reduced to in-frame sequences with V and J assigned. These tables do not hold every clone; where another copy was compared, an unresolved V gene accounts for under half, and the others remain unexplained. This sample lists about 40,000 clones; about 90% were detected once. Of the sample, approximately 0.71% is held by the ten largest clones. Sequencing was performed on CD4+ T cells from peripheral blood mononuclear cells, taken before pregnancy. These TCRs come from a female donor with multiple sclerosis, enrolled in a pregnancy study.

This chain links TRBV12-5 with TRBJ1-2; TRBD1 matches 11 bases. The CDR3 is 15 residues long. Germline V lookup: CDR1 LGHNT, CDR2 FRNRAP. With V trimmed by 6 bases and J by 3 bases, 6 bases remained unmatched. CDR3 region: CASGPDRGRHYGYTF. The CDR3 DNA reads TGTGCTAGTGGCCCGGACAGGGGGCGACACTATGGCTACACCTTC.

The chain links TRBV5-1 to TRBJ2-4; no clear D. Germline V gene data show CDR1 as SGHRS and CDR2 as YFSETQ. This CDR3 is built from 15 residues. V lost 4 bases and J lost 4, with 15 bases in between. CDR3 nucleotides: TGCGCCAGCAGCCCCGACTCCGGCAAGAAAAACATTCAGTACTTC. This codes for CASSPDSGKKNIQYF.

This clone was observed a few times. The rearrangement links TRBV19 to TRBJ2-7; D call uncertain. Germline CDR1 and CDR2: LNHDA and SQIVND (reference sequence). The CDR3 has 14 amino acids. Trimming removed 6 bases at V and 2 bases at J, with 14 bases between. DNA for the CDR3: TGTGCCAGTAGAGACAACAAGATCACCTACGAGCAGTACTTC. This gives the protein CASRDNKITYEQYF. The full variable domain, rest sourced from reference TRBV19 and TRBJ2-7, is DGGITQSPKYLFRKEGQNVTLSCEQNLNHDAMYWYRQDPGQGLRLIYYSQIVNDFQKGDIAEGYSVSREKKESFPLTVTSAQKNPTAFYLCASRDNKITYEQYFGPGTRLTVT.

The DNA for the CDR3 is TGTGCCAGCAGTCGTCCCCGACAGCCTGAAGCTTTCTTT. It specifies CASSRPRQPEAFF. The chain recombines TRBV6-5 with TRBJ1-1, with D perhaps matching TRBD1 (5 bases). Trimming took off 5 bases at V and 6 bases at J, with 13 bases between the two ends. Germline V gives CDR1 MNHEY, CDR2 SVGAGI. CDR3 size: 13 residues.

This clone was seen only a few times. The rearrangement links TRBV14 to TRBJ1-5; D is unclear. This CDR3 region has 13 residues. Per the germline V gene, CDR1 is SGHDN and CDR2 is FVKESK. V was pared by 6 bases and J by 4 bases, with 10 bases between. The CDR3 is CASSPTANQPQHF. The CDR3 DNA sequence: TGTGCCAGCAGTCCCACAGCAAATCAGCCCCAGCATTTT.

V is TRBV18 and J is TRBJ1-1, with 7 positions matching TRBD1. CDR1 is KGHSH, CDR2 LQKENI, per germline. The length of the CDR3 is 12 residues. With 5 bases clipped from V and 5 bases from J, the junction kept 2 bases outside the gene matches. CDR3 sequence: CASSSRGTEAFF. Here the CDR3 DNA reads TGTGCCAGCTCATCCAGGGGGACTGAAGCTTTCTTT.